These 7 T cell receptor beta chains came from one sample sequenced in a study. TCRdb reanalysed the 5' RACE reads using MiXCR and keeps one entry per CDR3 protein. There are 35,000 to 50,000 distinct CDR3 sequences in the sample; roughly a fifth occur only once, and 4% lies in the top ten. Treg sorting used a CD4+CD25+CD127-/low gate. Sequenced material: Tregs sorted from blood. These receptors came from a female donor with breast cancer.

The chain carries TRBV20-1 and TRBJ1-1, with D unresolved. CDR1 is DFQATT and CDR2 is SNEGSKA in the germline V gene (reference sequence). The CDR3 spans 14 residues. V gave up 0 bases and J gave up 2 bases, with 10 bases separating them. CDR3 loop: CSAREAGFNTEAFF. CDR3 coding DNA: TGCAGTGCTAGAGAGGCAGGATTTAACACTGAAGCTTTCTTT.

Notes on this clonotype: This may be a read error: a much more frequent sequence differs by one nucleotide. The final CDR3 position lacks the conserved phenylalanine or tryptophan, pointing to a likely read error. The chain recombines TRBV20-1 with TRBJ1-4; TRBD1 is a possible D gene (6 bases). The length of the CDR3 is 15 residues. Germline V gene lookup returns CDR1 DFQATT and CDR2 SNEGSKA (reference sequence). Trimming pared 2 bases from V and 7 bases from J, leaving 17 bases between. The CDR3 here is CSARPRWEGGEKLFL. CDR3 DNA: TGCAGTGCTAGACCCCGATGGGAAGGGGGTGAAAAACTGTTTCTT.

The V call is TRBV7-2, the J call TRBJ1-1; tentative D call: TRBD1 (6 bases). The CDR3 length is 15 residues. Deletions cut 7 bases from V and 2 bases from J, with 17 bases between. Germline CDR1 SGHTA, CDR2 FQGNSA. This chain's CDR3 is CASTLMGALNTEAFF. The CDR3 DNA reads TGTGCCAGCACGCTTATGGGGGCCCTCAACACTGAAGCTTTCTTT.

This clonotype was recorded at least ten times. V is TRBV20-1 and J is TRBJ2-7; D may be TRBD2 (6 bases). V dropped 1 base and J dropped 1 base, with 8 bases sitting between them. The CDR3 runs to 13 residues. CDR1 is DFQATT, CDR2 SNEGSKA, per germline (reference sequence). DNA for the CDR3: TGCAGTGCTAGAGGCCGGGAGTCCTACGAGCAGTACTTC. This sequence encodes CSARGRESYEQYF.

This clonotype was picked up many times. The chain recombines TRBV20-1 with TRBJ2-5; perhaps TRBD2 as D (5 bases). V lost 0 bases to trimming and J lost 5 bases, with 13 bases between them. This CDR3 region has 14 residues. In germline, CDR1 is DFQATT, CDR2 SNEGSKA (reference sequence). This CDR3 reads CSARDRPSYETQYF. The DNA of the CDR3 is TGCAGTGCTAGAGATAGGCCTAGCTATGAGACCCAGTACTTC.

This clonotype was seen many times. The chain carries TRBV15 and TRBJ2-7; the match to TRBD1 covers 9 bases. Per germline, CDR1 LNHNV and CDR2 YYDKDF (reference sequence). V was clipped by 1 base and J by 1 base; unmatched bases: 2. CDR3 size: 15 residues. The CDR3 bases are TGTGCCACCAGCAGAGTAGGACAGGGGTCCTACGAGCAGTACTTC. It codes for CATSRVGQGSYEQYF. Filled out from reference TRBV15 and TRBJ2-7, the complete variable domain reads DAMVIQNPRYQVTQFGKPVTLSCSQTLNHNVMYWYQQKSSQAPKLLFHYYDKDFNNEADTPDNFQSRRPNTSFCFLDIRSPGLGDTAMYLCATSRVGQGSYEQYFGPGTRLTVT.

This clonotype was found many times. CDR3 loop: CASSVLWGSGNQPQHF. For the CDR3, the DNA is TGTGCCAGCAGTGTCTTGTGGGGCTCAGGCAATCAGCCCCAGCATTTT. The chain combines TRBV6-1 with TRBJ1-5, with a tentative D call TRBD1 (5 bases). The V gene's germline CDR1 is MNHNS and CDR2 SASEGT. V was cut by 4 bases and J by 2 bases, with 15 bases left in between. CDR3 length: 16 amino acids.